Included here is one T cell receptor beta chain sequence, with context. CDR3 length equals 13 residues. Per germline, CDR1 MDHEN and CDR2 SYDVKM. This sample is part of a study of regulatory T cells in long-lasting Graves disease. Arm-PCR of CDR3 regions with iRepertoire HTBI primers generated TCR beta libraries. From the multiplex PCR reads, TCRdb called clonotypes with MiXCR, one entry per CDR3 protein. The top ten hold approximately 15% of the sample, which has 200,000 to 300,000 distinct CDR3 sequences, roughly 21% seen once. The time point here: newly diagnosed GD, antithyroid drugs for less than 3 months. The TCR library used RNA extracted from PBMCs.

The sequence derives from a female donor with Graves disease. Specimen: peripheral blood mononuclear cells (PBMCs), collected at new diagnosis, from a patient treated with antithyroid drugs. The J gene is TRBJ2-1, the V gene TRBV28; no definite D call. The DNA matches TRBJ2-5 better at its end, which makes the J call doubtful. The CDR3 bases are TGTGCCAGCTCTATCCCCTACCAAGAGACCCAGTACTTC. This codes for CASSIPYQETQYF.